This T cell receptor (beta chain) was identified in a study of cytomegalovirus exposure and HLA in healthy donors. Study details: HLA-typed donors were the source of roughly 80 million unique TCRs held in an early data release.

Germline-derived CDR1 and CDR2 are SGDLS and YYNGEE. The CDR3 covers 19 residues. The V and J ends lost 4 bases and 0 bases, in that order; junction bases with no gene match: 10. As concerns this clone: Its antigen is still unknown.

Study results and limitations: Sequence variants that were highly shared formed a cluster that was likely a sequencing artifact. It was reported in a later analysis that an Asian-associated ancestry cluster showed fewer N-insertions than the approximately 670-donor mean.

60 Vbeta and 13 Jbeta primers were used in PCR. Some clones are missing from TCRdb's copy, which holds only in-frame ones; the method was immunoSEQ multiplex PCR. The table records under 150,000 clones, approximately 80% of them present only once. The sample comprised PBMCs. This TCR came from a man between 18 and 29 years old in good health and CMV-seronegative. This sequence joins TRBV9 and TRBJ2-3; 14 bases line up with TRBD2. In nucleotides, the CDR3 is TGTGCCAGCAGCCTTAGAGGGACTAGCGGGGGCTATAGCACAGATACGCAGTATTTT. This codes for CASSLRGTSGGYSTDTQYF.